The clone carrying this T cell receptor beta chain was seen ten or more times. The antigen remains undetermined. This record belongs to a study of molecular identifiers for immune sequencing clone quantification. General study results and limits: Among effectors, clones above 20 RNA copies held over 97% of molecules; among naive cells, under 1%.

The authors sorted naive CD8 T cells as CD8+CD4-CCR7+CD45RA+. With 5 bases clipped from V and 1 base from J, the junction kept 13 bases outside the gene matches. Looked up from germline, CDR1 is SGHVS and CDR2 is FQNEAQ. The CDR3 runs to 19 residues. TCRdb re-derived calls from the PCR reads in MiXCR, one entry per CDR3 protein. Of around 320,000 distinct CDR3 sequences listed, 24% were seen once; the top ten hold 0.65% to 0.75%. The TCR comes from a human donor in good health. Some libraries in this study had Jurkat cell RNA spiked in. V usage is TRBV7-8 and J usage is TRBJ2-6, with 8 bases identical to TRBD2. The sample comprised naive CD8+ T cells from blood, with Jurkat cell RNA spiked in. As to subset: FACS-sorted CD8+CD4-CCR7+CD45RA+ naive T cells. The CDR3 is CASSVKTAGTRSGANVLTF. The CDR3 DNA reads as TGTGCCAGCAGCGTAAAAACCGCCGGGACTAGGTCTGGGGCCAACGTCCTGACTTTC.